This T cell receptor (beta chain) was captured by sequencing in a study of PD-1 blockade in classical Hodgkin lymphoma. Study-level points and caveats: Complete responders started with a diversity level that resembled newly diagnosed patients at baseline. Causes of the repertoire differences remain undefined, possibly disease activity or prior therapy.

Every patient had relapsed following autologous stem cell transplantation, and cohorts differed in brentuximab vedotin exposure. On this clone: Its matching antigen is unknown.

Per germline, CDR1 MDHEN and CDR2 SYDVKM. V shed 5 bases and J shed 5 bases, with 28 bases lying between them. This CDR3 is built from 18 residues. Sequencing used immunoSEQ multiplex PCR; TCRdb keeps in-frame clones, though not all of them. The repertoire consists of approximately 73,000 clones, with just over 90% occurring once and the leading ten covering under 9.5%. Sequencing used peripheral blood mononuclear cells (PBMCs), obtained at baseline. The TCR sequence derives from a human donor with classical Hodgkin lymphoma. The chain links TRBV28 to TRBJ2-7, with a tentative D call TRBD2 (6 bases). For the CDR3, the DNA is TGTGCCAGCAGTCCAACAACCTCCGGGACTCCTCGACCCGACGAGCAGTACTTC. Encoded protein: CASSPTTSGTPRPDEQYF.